This section outlines one TCR beta chain sequence together with its context. Its target is not known. Time point indicated: week 35, safety follow-up. Doses of 300 ug of mutant IDH1 20-mer peptide were given with topical imiquimod. Tumors from donors were new WHO grade 3 or 4 IDH1-mutant astrocytomas with ATRX loss. This entry comes from a study of a mutant IDH1 vaccine in newly diagnosed glioma. At the level of the study: Patients had received radiotherapy, temozolomide, or both previously, most receiving both. Study-level results: No link was apparently found between pseudoprogression and changes in top peripheral T cell clonotypes.

V lost 2 bases to trimming and J lost 6 bases; unmatched junction nucleotides: 6. Germline loops: CDR1 SGDLS, CDR2 YYNGEE. There are 14 residues in the CDR3. Sequenced by immunoSEQ multiplex PCR; TCRdb stores in-frame clones only, minus some. The sample holds about 69,000 clones, around 90% seen once. This receptor was identified in a man aged 30 to 39 with glioma. The V gene is TRBV9, the J gene TRBJ1-2; TRBD1 aligns across 8 bases. Sequenced material: PBMCs, taken from a glioma patient whose treatment included an IDH1 peptide vaccine. In DNA form, the CDR3 reads TGTGCCAGCAGCGTGGCAGGGGGCGCGGATGGCTACACCTTC. As protein: CASSVAGGADGYTF.